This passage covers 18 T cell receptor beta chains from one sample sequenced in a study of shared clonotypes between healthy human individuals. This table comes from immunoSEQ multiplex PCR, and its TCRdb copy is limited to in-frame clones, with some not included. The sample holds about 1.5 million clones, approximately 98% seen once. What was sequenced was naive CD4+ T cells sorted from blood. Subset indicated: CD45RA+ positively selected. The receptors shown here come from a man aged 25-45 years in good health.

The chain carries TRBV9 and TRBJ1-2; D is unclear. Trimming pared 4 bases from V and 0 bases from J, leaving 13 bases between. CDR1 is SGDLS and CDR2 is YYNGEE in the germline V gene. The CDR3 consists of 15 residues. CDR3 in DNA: TGTGCCAGCAGCCCTACCCCAGCGGCTAACTATGGCTACACCTTC. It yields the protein CASSPTPAANYGYTF.

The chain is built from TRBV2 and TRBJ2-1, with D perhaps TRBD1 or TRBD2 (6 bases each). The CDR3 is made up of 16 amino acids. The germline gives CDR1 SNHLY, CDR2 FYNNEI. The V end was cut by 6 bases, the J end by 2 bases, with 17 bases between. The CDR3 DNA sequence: TGTGCCAGCAGCGCGGAGACGAGGGGGGCCTACAATGAGCAGTTCTTC. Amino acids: CASSAETRGAYNEQFF.

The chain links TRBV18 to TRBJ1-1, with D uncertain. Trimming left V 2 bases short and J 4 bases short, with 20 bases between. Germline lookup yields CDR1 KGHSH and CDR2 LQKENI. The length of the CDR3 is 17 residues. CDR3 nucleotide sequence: TGTGCCAGCTCACCAATAAGGGTTGGGGAACTCGGCACTGAAGCTTTCTTT. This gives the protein CASSPIRVGELGTEAFF.

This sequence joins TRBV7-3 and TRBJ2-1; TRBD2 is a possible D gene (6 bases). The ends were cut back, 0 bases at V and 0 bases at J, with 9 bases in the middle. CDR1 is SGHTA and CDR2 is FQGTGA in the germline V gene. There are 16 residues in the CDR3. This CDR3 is CASSLTIGSSYNEQFF. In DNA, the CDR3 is TGTGCCAGCAGCTTAACGATCGGGAGCTCCTACAATGAGCAGTTCTTC.

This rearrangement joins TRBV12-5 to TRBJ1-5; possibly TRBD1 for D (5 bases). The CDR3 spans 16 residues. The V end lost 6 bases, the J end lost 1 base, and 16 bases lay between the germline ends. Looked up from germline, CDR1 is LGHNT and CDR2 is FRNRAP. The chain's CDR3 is CASGNTGDNSNQPQHF. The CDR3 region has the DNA TGTGCTAGTGGAAACACAGGCGATAACAGCAATCAGCCCCAGCATTTT.

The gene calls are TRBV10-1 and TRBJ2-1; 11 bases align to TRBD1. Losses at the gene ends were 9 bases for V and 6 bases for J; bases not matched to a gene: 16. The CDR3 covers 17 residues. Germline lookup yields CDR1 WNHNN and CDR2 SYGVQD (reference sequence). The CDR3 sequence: CASRKTPDRGPRNEQFF. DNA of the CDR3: TGCGCCAGTAGGAAAACCCCGGACAGGGGGCCCCGCAATGAGCAGTTCTTC.

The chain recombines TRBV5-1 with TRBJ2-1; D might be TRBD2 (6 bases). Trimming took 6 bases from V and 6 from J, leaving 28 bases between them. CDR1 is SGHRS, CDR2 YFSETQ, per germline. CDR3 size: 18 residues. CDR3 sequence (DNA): TGCGCCAGCAACCTCGGACATTTCCCAGGTGGAGGGACCAATGAGCAGTTCTTC. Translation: CASNLGHFPGGGTNEQFF. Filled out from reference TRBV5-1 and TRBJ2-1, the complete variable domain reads KAGVTQTPRYLIKTRGQQVTLSCSPISGHRSVSWYQQTPGQGLQFLFEYFSETQRNKGNFPGRFSGRQFSNSRSEMNVSTLELGDSALYLCASNLGHFPGGGTNEQFFGPGTRLTVL.

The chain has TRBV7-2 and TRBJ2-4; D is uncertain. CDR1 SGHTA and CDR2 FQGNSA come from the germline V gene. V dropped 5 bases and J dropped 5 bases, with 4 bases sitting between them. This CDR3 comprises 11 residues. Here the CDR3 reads CASSPQNIQYF. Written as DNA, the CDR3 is TGTGCCAGCAGCCCACAAAACATTCAGTACTTC.

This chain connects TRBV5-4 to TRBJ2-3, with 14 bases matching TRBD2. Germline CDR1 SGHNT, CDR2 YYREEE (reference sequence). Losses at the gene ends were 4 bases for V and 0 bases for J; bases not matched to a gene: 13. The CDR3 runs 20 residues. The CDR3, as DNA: TGTGCCAGCAGCAATCCGGGACTAGCGGGAGTTAAGCCTAGCACAGATACGCAGTATTTT. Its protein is CASSNPGLAGVKPSTDTQYF.

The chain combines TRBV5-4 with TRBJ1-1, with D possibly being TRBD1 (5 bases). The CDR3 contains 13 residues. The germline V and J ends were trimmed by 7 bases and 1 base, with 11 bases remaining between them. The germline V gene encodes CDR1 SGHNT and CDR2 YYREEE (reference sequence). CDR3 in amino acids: CASGGPGNTEAFF. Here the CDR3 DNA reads TGTGCCAGCGGGGGTCCAGGGAACACTGAAGCTTTCTTT.

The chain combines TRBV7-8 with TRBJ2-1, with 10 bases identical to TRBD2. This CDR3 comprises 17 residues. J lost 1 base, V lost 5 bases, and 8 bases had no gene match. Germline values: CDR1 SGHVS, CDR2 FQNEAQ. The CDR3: CASSEPGLAHSYNEQFF. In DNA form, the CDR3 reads TGTGCCAGCAGCGAGCCGGGACTAGCGCATTCCTACAATGAGCAGTTCTTC. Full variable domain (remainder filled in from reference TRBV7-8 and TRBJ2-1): GAGVSQSPRYKVAKRGQDVALRCDPISGHVSLFWYQQALGQGPEFLTYFQNEAQLDKSGLPSDRFFAERPEGSVSTLKIQRTQQEDSAVYLCASSEPGLAHSYNEQFFGPGTRLTVL.

Here the CDR3 reads CASTSGREYEQFF. CDR3 coding DNA: TGCGCCAGCACCAGCGGGAGGGAGTATGAGCAGTTCTTC. This chain connects TRBV5-1 to TRBJ2-1; 10 bases match TRBD2. Germline CDR1 and CDR2: SGHRS and YFSETQ. Germline trimming cut 6 bases from V and 8 bases from J; bases unmatched to any gene: 5. This CDR3 has 13 amino acids.

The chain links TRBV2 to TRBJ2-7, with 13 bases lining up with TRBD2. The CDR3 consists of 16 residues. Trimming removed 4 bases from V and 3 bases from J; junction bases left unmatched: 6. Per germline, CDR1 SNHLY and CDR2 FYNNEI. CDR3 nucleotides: TGTGCCAGCAGTGGCCGACTAGCGGGAGGAGGCTACGAGCAGTACTTC. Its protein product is CASSGRLAGGGYEQYF.

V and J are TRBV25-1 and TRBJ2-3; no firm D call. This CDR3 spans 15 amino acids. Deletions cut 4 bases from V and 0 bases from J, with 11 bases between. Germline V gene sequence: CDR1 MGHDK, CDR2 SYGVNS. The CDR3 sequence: CASSAAFPSTDTQYF. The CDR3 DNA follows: TGTGCCAGCAGTGCCGCATTTCCTAGCACAGATACGCAGTATTTT.

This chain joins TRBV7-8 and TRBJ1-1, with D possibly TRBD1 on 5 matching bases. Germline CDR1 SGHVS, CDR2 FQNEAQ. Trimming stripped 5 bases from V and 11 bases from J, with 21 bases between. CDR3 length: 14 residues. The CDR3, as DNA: TGTGCCAGCAGCGGCGCTGGGGCGCTTCAAAGGGCTTTCTTT. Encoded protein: CASSGAGALQRAFF.

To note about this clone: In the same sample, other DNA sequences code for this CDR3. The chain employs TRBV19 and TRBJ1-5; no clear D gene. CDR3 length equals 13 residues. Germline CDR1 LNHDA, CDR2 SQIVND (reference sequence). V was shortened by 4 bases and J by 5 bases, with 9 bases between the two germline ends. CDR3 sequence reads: CASSSSNYQPQHF. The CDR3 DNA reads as TGTGCCAGTAGTAGCAGCAATTATCAGCCCCAGCATTTT.

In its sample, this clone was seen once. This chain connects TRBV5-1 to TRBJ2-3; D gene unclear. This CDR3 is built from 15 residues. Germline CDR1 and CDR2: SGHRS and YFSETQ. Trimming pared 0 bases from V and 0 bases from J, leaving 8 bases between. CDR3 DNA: TGCGCCAGCAGCTTGGTACGGCCGAGCACAGATACGCAGTATTTT. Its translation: CASSLVRPSTDTQYF. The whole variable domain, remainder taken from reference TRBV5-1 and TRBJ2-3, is KAGVTQTPRYLIKTRGQQVTLSCSPISGHRSVSWYQQTPGQGLQFLFEYFSETQRNKGNFPGRFSGRQFSNSRSEMNVSTLELGDSALYLCASSLVRPSTDTQYFGPGTRLTVL.

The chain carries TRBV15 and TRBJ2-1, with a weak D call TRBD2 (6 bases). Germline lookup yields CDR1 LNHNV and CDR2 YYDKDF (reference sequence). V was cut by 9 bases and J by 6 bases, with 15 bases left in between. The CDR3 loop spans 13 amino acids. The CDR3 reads CATSTRTLNEQFF. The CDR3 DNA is TGTGCCACTTCGACTAGAACCCTCAATGAGCAGTTCTTC.